This TCR beta chain came from a study of persistence of HIV-infected CD4 T cells. The wider study: Blood samples, up to roughly 200 mL, came from multiple time points, except two leukapheresis donors sampled once. Notes on the study in general: Degenerate expanded CDR3beta sequences were enriched among CMV- and Gag-responding cells. TCR oligoclonality correlated with proviral oligoclonality in the same sorted populations.

V shed 4 bases, J shed 6 bases, and the junction held 11 bases outside the gene matches. Germline CDR1 reads SEHNR; CDR2 reads FQNEAQ (reference sequence). The CDR3 consists of 15 residues. As for this clone: Its antigen is still unknown.

Stimulation used about 10 ug/mL lysate from CMV-infected fibroblasts. Responding CD4+ T cells were sorted by upregulation of both CD40 ligand and CD69. CD8-depleted PBMCs were stimulated 15 to 20 hours with anti-CD28/CD49d costimulation, CD40-blocking antibody and enfuvirtide. The immunoSEQ assay was version 4, run in survey mode. Measured with immunoSEQ multiplex PCR; TCRdb has only the in-frame clones, and not every one. The sample yields about 20,000 clones, around 82% seen once. The gene calls are TRBV7-9 and TRBJ2-7; 8 bases map to TRBD1. The source was CD4+ T cells sorted from PBMCs after approximately 19-hour stimulation, collected from a patient who received antiretroviral therapy. The source of this sequence is an adult man with HIV who was CMV-seropositive. In DNA form, the CDR3 reads TGTGCCAGCAGCTCCTCAGGGACAGGCACGTCCGAGCAGTACTTC. This translates into CASSSSGTGTSEQYF. The variable domain in full, completed from reference TRBV7-9 and TRBJ2-7, reads DTGVSQNPRHKITKRGQNVTFRCDPISEHNRLYWYRQTLGQGPEFLTYFQNEAQLEKSRLLSDRFSAERPKGSFSTLEIQRTEQGDSAMYLCASSSSGTGTSEQYFGPGTRLTVT.